A selection of T cell receptor beta chains follows, all from one sample in a study of cytomegalovirus exposure and HLA in healthy donors. Generated by immunoSEQ multiplex PCR, the TCRdb table keeps only in-frame clones and is missing some. The sample holds fewer than 150,000 clones, under 80% seen once. Sequencing was done on a sample of PBMCs. The receptors originated from a male donor in good health and CMV-seronegative. The CDR3 runs from the conserved cysteine through the conserved F or W.

14	TRBV7-2	CASSSQGARTEAFF
14	TRBV4-1	CASSPGQGVYEQYF
14	TRBV19	CASSIGQGFTEAFF
14	TRBV30	CAWSVSLARNEQFF
12	TRBV6-5	CASRPGDYGYTF
14	TRBV18	CASSPLTRSSEQFF
15	TRBV15	CATSRRGGGTDTQYF
17	TRBV7-2	CASSLRLAGATNEKLFF
14	TRBV2	CASRGFSGNQPQHF
17	TRBV27	CASSYGQGPAGFYGYTF
16	TRBV9	CASSRDRPATNEKLFF
16	TRBV30	CAWSGPSTGTNTEAFF
14	TRBV30	CAWSVDSLNQPQHF
14	TRBV13	CASSFPRPPREAFF
13	TRBV29-1	CSGGHPGTDGYTF
14	TRBV30	CAWSAHWTNPEAFF
14	TRBV19	CASSTHSTNEKLFF
17	TRBV25-1	CASSDEFYRGDNYGYTF
15	TRBV9	CASSPSGGYYNEQFF
16	TRBV6-5	CASSWGLAVPRHEQYF
12	TRBV30	CACAGDYYEQYF
14	TRBV2	CASSFGQAGPPLHF
11	TRBV7-9	CASSLSPEAFF
16	TRBV19	CASSLRTGRMDEKLFF
15	TRBV2	CASSDSKGVTDTQYF
17	TRBV7-3	CASSRGLAGLGTGELFF
15	TRBV27	CASSLRDRGADTQYF
15	TRBV9	CASSVGVGGSEKLFF
15	TRBV30	CAWSTAQGGNSPLHF
14	TRBV19	CASSIYPGNQPQHF
13	TRBV25-1	CARGGAGPHEQYF
14	TRBV29-1	CSVIGGLHRDEQYF
16	TRBV9	CASSVTSGRAGETQYF
16	TRBV27	CASSLLTSGSYNEQFF
10	TRBV2	CAGGGYEQYF
16	TRBV7-9	CSSSLEADRNLYEQYF
13	TRBV7-3	CASSRTSTDTQYF
17	TRBV2	CASSSSWAGGSYNEQFF
14	TRBV5-6	CASTIGSSGGFQYF
13	TRBV5-1	CASLEEGFSEAFF
13	TRBV4-1	CATLDSNNEKLFF
10	TRBV20-1	CSVTPGEQYF
13	TRBV6-4	CASSERETYEQYF